A single sample is the source of the 4 T cell receptor beta chains below, sequenced in a study of shared clonotypes between healthy human individuals. Sequenced by immunoSEQ multiplex PCR; TCRdb stores in-frame clones only, minus some. This sample has around 500,000 clones, with about four fifths found just once. What was sequenced was PBMCs. These receptors came from a woman aged 40 to 50 in good health. Some clones in this sample may be carry-over from other donors' samples.

This clone was found a few times. The chain employs TRBV23-1 and TRBJ2-3, with D maybe TRBD1 (5 bases). TRBV23-1 qualifies as an ORF whose function is uncertain. Trimming left V 3 bases short and J 4 bases short, with 20 bases between. This CDR3 is built from 17 residues. CDR3 coding DNA: TGCGCCAGCAGTCAGGTGAATACCCCCGACAGATCAGATACGCAGTATTTT. Encoded protein: CASSQVNTPDRSDTQYF.

This chain links TRBV5-4 with TRBJ2-4; 14 nucleotides align to TRBD2. This CDR3 region has 20 residues. J lost 0 bases, V lost 3 bases, and 11 bases had no gene match. The germline V gene has CDR1 SGHNT and CDR2 YYREEE (reference sequence). CDR3 bases: TGTGCCAGCAGCTCCTACGTGGGACTAGCGGGAGTCCTAGCCAAAAACATTCAGTACTTC. Amino acids: CASSSYVGLAGVLAKNIQYF.

V gene TRBV6-6 combines with J gene TRBJ2-7; 7 bases fit TRBD1. Germline V gene sequence: CDR1 MNHNY, CDR2 SVGAGI (reference sequence). Trimming at V came to 6 bases and at J to 4 bases, leaving 9 bases not matched to a gene. The CDR3 totals 14 residues. The CDR3 region is CASRQPGQNYEQYF. In nucleotides, the CDR3 is TGTGCCAGCAGACAACCGGGACAGAATTACGAGCAGTACTTC.

The CDR3, as DNA: TGTGCCAGCCGCGAACTAGCGGCAAACGACGAGCAGTACTTC. Its protein is CASRELAANDEQYF. This rearrangement joins TRBV7-9 to TRBJ2-7, with 8 bases fitting TRBD2. Germline V lookup: CDR1 SEHNR, CDR2 FQNEAQ (reference sequence). V dropped 8 bases and J dropped 5; count of bases not matched to a gene: 11. CDR3 length equals 14 residues.